This TCR beta chain was identified during a study of T cells in Graves' hyperthyroidism and ophthalmopathy. Exclusion followed for patients with uncontrolled infection, other autoimmune disease, pregnancy or lactation. The CDR3 sequence is 15 residues long. Per the germline V gene, CDR1 is MNHNS and CDR2 is SASEGT. The V and J ends lost 2 bases and 2 bases, in that order; junction bases with no gene match: 3. TCR beta CDR3 sequences were amplified from RNA transcripts. HTBI primers were used for first-round RT-PCR of the TCR CDR3. From the multiplex PCR reads, TCRdb called clonotypes with MiXCR, one entry per CDR3 protein. The data show 450,000 to 700,000 distinct CDR3 sequences, with approximately 44% seen just once and roughly 19% held by the top ten.

V usage is TRBV6-1 and J usage is TRBJ1-1, with TRBD1 identical over 9 bases. The specimen was peripheral blood or thyroid tissue (not recorded which). The sequence was collected from an adult woman with Graves' disease, either hyperthyroidism or ophthalmopathy (not recorded which). The CDR3 reads CASSEKGQGNTEAFF. CDR3 nucleotides: TGTGCCAGCAGTGAAAAGGGACAGGGAAACACTGAAGCTTTCTTT.